Following are 20 T cell receptor beta chains from one sample sequenced in a study of blood T cells in healthy people across ages. A J-beta primer mix and a sample-barcoded 5' primer were used in a second PCR of about 7 to 12 cycles. In TCRdb, the 5' RACE reads were re-called with MiXCR into one record per CDR3 protein. The sample lists 700,000 to 850,000 distinct CDR3 sequences; 53% were seen once. The sample consisted of blood. The receptor set was obtained from a man older than 75 in good health.

This rearrangement joins TRBV7-9 to TRBJ1-1, with TRBD1 matching over 8 bases. Trimming at V came to 5 bases and at J to 4 bases, leaving 6 bases not matched to a gene. The CDR3 has 14 amino acids. Germline V lookup: CDR1 SEHNR, CDR2 FQNEAQ (reference sequence). CDR3 in DNA: TGTGCCAGCAGCATACAGGGGGTGGGCACTGAAGCTTTCTTT. This gives the protein CASSIQGVGTEAFF.

This clonotype has more than one count but fewer than ten. The chain has TRBV20-1 and TRBJ2-7; possibly TRBD1 for D (5 bases). The CDR3 covers 14 residues. CDR1 is DFQATT and CDR2 is SNEGSKA in the germline V gene (reference sequence). The germline V and J ends were trimmed by 5 bases and 2 bases, with 16 bases remaining between them. CDR3 DNA sequence: TGCAGTGCTGGGGCAGCTACTTTAACCTACGAGCAGTACTTC. It codes for CSAGAATLTYEQYF.

To note about this clonotype: A read error may account for a junction end that differs from germline. As DNA, the CDR3 is TGCGCCAGCAGCTTGGTTCACAGGGCGAACATTCGGTACTTC. It is translated as CASSLVHRANIRYF. This chain uses TRBV5-1 with TRBJ2-4; a possible D gene is TRBD1 (6 bases). The CDR3 runs 14 residues. Looked up from germline, CDR1 is SGHRS and CDR2 is YFSETQ.

The CDR3 bases are TGTGCCAGCAGCCAGGCGGCTAGCGGGGCCGTTCCTCAGGAGCTGTTTTTT. Its protein product is CASSQAASGAVPQELFF. This sequence joins TRBV4-2 and TRBJ2-2; 9 bases match TRBD2. CDR1 LGHNA and CDR2 YNFKEQ come from the germline V gene. The CDR3 has 17 residues. Trimming removed 3 bases from V and 10 bases from J; junction bases left unmatched: 15.

This clonotype has only a few counts. The V gene is TRBV7-2, the J gene TRBJ2-7; TRBD2 agrees at 11 bases. The CDR3 totals 14 residues. V gave up 4 bases and J gave up 4 bases; unmatched junction bases: 3. Per the germline V gene, CDR1 is SGHTA and CDR2 is FQGNSA. The CDR3 is CASSWGTSGYEQYF. CDR3 DNA sequence: TGTGCCAGCAGCTGGGGGACTAGCGGTTACGAGCAGTACTTC.

This chain joins TRBV29-1 and TRBJ2-3; D is unresolved. The CDR3 totals 13 residues. Between the trimmed V and J ends, which lost 3 bases and 0 bases, there was a span of 7 bases. In germline, CDR1 is SQVTM, CDR2 ANQGSEA. Here the CDR3 DNA reads TGCAGCGTTGACAGCGCTAGCACAGATACGCAGTATTTT. Residues: CSVDSASTDTQYF.

V usage is TRBV7-2 and J usage is TRBJ1-2; D may be TRBD1 (6 bases). The CDR3 length is 12 residues. The V gene's germline CDR1 is SGHTA and CDR2 FQGNSA. V lost 7 bases and J 8 bases, leaving 14 bases between the germline ends. CDR3 bases: TGTGCCAGCACCCCTGCGGACAGCGGCTACACCTTC. This sequence encodes CASTPADSGYTF. Full variable domain (remainder filled in from reference TRBV7-2 and TRBJ1-2): GAGVSQSPSNKVTEKGKDVELRCDPISGHTALYWYRQSLGQGLEFLIYFQGNSAPDKSGLPSDRFSAERTGGSVSTLTIQRTQQEDSAVYLCASTPADSGYTFGSGTRLTVV.

This clonotype was observed a single time. V is TRBV20-1 and J is TRBJ2-1; the match to TRBD1 covers 9 bases. The CDR3 is 14 residues long. Trimming removed 2 bases from V and 9 bases from J; junction bases left unmatched: 8. Germline V gene sequence: CDR1 DFQATT, CDR2 SNEGSKA (reference sequence). The CDR3 DNA follows: TGCAGTGCTAGATCCGGGACAGGGTGGGCTGAGCAGTTCTTC. Translated, it gives CSARSGTGWAEQFF.

The chain recombines TRBV4-1 with TRBJ2-6; D is ambiguous. The CDR3 totals 15 residues. V was clipped by 0 bases and J by 2 bases, with 5 bases between them. Per germline, CDR1 MGHRA and CDR2 YSYEKL. The CDR3 nucleotides read TGCGCCAGCAGCCAAGACCTTCCTGGGGCCAACGTCCTGACTTTC. Translation: CASSQDLPGANVLTF.

This clonotype was observed a few times. This chain's CDR3 is CASSFDPQEIRYTF. The CDR3 DNA sequence: TGTGCCAGCAGTTTTGACCCCCAGGAAATCCGCTACACCTTC. The V call is TRBV12-3 or TRBV12-4, the J call TRBJ1-2; D not resolved. V was cut by 3 bases and J by 9 bases, with 17 bases left in between. This CDR3 has 14 amino acids.

This clonotype appeared a single time. Written as DNA, the CDR3 is TGTGCCAGCGGGCTGCGGCTAGCCAAAAACATTCAGTACTTC. It yields the protein CASGLRLAKNIQYF. The V and J genes are TRBV6-6 and TRBJ2-4; D gene unclear. The CDR3 contains 14 residues. Trimming took 8 bases from V and 0 from J, leaving 11 bases between them. Germline assignment: CDR1 MNHNY and CDR2 SVGAGI (reference sequence).

The V and J genes are TRBV11-3 and TRBJ2-1; 10 nucleotides agree with TRBD2. Trimming cost V 0 bases and J 0 bases; bases outside gene matches: 8. This CDR3 has 19 amino acids. Germline values: CDR1 SGHNT, CDR2 YENEEA. The CDR3 is CASSLDGTSAQSSYNEQFF. The CDR3 nucleotides read TGTGCCAGCAGCTTAGACGGGACTAGCGCCCAAAGCTCCTACAATGAGCAGTTCTTC. The full variable domain, in which reference TRBV11-3 and TRBJ2-1 provide the parts outside the CDR3, is EAGVVQSPRYKIIEKKQPVAFWCNPISGHNTLYWYLQNLGQGPELLIRYENEEAVDDSQLPKDRFSAERLKGVDSTLKIQPAELGDSAVYLCASSLDGTSAQSSYNEQFFGPGTRLTVL.

This clonotype came up once. The chain recombines TRBV7-6 with TRBJ2-7; the match to TRBD2 covers 10 bases. The J call is in doubt because the DNA end fits TRBJ2-5 better. The CDR3 is 17 residues long. Germline CDR1 reads SGHVS; CDR2 reads FNYEAQ. CDR3 residues: CASSLGLTSGAQGTQYF. CDR3 DNA: TGTGCCAGCAGCTTAGGGCTAACTAGCGGGGCTCAGGGGACCCAGTACTTC.

The chain has TRBV6-1 and TRBJ2-1; 10 bases are a match to TRBD2. The trim removed 5 bases at V and 13 bases at J, leaving 23 bases unmatched. The CDR3 covers 18 residues. Germline V lookup: CDR1 MNHNS, CDR2 SASEGT. The CDR3 spells CASSPPGLAGVGEETQFF. The CDR3 region has the DNA TGTGCCAGCAGTCCCCCGGGGCTAGCGGGAGTAGGAGAAGAGACCCAGTTCTTC.

This clonotype was picked up a small number of times. This sequence joins TRBV4-1 and TRBJ2-1; D might be TRBD1 (10 bases). Germline V lookup: CDR1 MGHRA, CDR2 YSYEKL. CDR3 length equals 19 residues. Deletions cut 4 bases from V and 6 bases from J, with 28 bases between. The CDR3 sequence: CASSRAGQGMSGGINEQFF. The CDR3 region has the DNA TGCGCCAGCAGCCGCGCGGGACAGGGGATGAGCGGGGGGATCAATGAGCAGTTCTTC.

The chain uses TRBV12-3 or TRBV12-4 and TRBJ1-2; perhaps TRBD1 as D (6 bases). V shed 3 bases and J shed 8 bases, with 25 bases lying between them. This CDR3 region has 17 residues. The CDR3 DNA reads TGTGCCAGCAGTTTTCCCCCGCCCCTCGGGACAAAGCGCGGCTACACCTTC. Translation: CASSFPPPLGTKRGYTF.

This clonotype was seen a handful of times. V is TRBV12-3 or TRBV12-4 and J is TRBJ2-7, with D uncertain. Trimming removed 3 bases at V and 0 bases at J, with 9 bases between. There are 14 residues in the CDR3. The CDR3 protein is CASSFFGSSYEQYF. The CDR3 DNA reads TGTGCCAGCAGTTTTTTCGGCAGCTCCTACGAGCAGTACTTC.

This clonotype was detected once. The chain joins TRBV5-1 to TRBJ2-4; the D gene is possibly TRBD2 (5 bases). The CDR3 contains 15 residues. CDR1 and CDR2 from the germline V gene are SGHRS and YFSETQ. The V and J ends lost 5 bases and 3 bases respectively, with 15 bases between them. CDR3 in amino acids: CASRVTGLGKNIQYF. The CDR3 DNA sequence: TGCGCCAGCAGGGTAACGGGATTAGGCAAAAACATTCAGTACTTC.

The gene calls are TRBV21-1 and TRBJ2-5; the table's D call, TRBD2, has no DNA check behind it. The J call is uncertain, as TRBJ2-7 better fits the DNA end. TRBV21-1 has pseudogene status. This CDR3 is 13 amino acids long. The CDR3 protein is CASSKDLPREQYF. CDR3 DNA sequence: TGTGCCAGCAGCAAAGACCTCCCCCGCGAGCAGTACTTC.

A word on this clonotype: The junction does not match germline at one end; this may be a read error. The CDR3 spells CATKGTANTGELFF. CDR3 bases: TGCGCCACCAAGGGGACCGCGAACACCGGGGAGCTGTTTTTT. V gene TRBV24-1 combines with J gene TRBJ2-2; either TRBD1 or TRBD2 may fit D (5 bases each). The CDR3 covers 14 residues. Germline V gene sequence: CDR1 KGHDR, CDR2 SFDVKD.